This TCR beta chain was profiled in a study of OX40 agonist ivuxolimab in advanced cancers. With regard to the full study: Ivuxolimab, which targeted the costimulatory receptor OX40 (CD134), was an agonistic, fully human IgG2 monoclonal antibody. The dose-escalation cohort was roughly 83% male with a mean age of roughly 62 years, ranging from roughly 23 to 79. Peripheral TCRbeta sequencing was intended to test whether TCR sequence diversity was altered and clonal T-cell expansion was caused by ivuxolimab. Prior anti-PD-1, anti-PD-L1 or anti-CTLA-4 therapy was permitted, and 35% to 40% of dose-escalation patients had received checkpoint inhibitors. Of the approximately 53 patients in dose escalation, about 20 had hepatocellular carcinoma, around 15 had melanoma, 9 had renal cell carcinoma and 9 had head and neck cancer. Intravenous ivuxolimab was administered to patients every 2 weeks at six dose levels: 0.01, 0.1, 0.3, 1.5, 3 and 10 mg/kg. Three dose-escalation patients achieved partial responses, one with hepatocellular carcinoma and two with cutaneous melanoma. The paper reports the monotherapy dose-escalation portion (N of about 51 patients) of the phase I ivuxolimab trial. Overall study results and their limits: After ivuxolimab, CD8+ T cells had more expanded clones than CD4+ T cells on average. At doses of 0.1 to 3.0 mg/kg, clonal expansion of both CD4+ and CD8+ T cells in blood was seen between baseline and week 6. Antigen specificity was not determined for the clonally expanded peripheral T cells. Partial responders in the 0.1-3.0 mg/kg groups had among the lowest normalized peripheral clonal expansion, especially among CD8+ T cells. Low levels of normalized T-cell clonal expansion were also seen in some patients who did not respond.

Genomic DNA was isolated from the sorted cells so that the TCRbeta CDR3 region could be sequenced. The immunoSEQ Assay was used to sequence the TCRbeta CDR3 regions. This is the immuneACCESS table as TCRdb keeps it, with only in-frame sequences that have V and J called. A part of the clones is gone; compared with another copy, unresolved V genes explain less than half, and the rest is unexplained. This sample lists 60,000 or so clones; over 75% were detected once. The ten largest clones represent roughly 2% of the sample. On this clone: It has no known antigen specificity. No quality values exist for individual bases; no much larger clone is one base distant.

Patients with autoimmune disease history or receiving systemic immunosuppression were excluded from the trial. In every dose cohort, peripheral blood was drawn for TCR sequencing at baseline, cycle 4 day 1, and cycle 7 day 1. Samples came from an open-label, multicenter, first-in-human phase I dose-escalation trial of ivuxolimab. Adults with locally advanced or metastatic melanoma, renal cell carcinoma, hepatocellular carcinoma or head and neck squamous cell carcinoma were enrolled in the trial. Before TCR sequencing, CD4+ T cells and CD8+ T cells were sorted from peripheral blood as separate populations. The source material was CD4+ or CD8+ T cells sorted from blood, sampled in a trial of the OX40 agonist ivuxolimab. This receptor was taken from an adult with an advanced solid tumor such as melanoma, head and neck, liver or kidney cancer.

The CDR3 in this case is CASFDRAYEQYF. At the DNA level, the sequence is TGTGCCAGCTTCGACAGGGCCTACGAGCAGTACTTC. This sequence uses TRBV28 and TRBJ2-7, with TRBD1 identical over 7 junction bases. Trimming leaves V shorter by 8 bases and J shorter by 2 bases, with the junction holding 3 bases beyond the gene matches. Taken from the germline V gene, the CDR1 and CDR2 loops are MDHEN and SYDVKM. The CDR3, from cysteine to phenylalanine, totals 12 residues. Left in the record is the CDR3 DNA by itself, 36 bases read in frame from the first base. Beyond the CDR3, the reference TRBV28 and TRBJ2-7 genes provide the residues; the full variable domain reads: DVKVTQSSRYLVKRTGEKVFLECVQDMDHENMFWYRQDPGLGLRLIYFSYDVKMKEKGDIPEGYSVSREKKERFSLILESASTNQTSMYLCASFDRAYEQYFGPGTRLTVT.